The 18 T cell receptor beta chains below were found in one sample sequenced in a study of blood T cell repertoires in COVID-19. Sequencing used immunoSEQ multiplex PCR; TCRdb keeps in-frame clones, though not all of them. Seen here are about 120,000 clones, around 89% observed once, and the top ten hold about 18%. Sequencing input: peripheral blood. The receptors here all came from a human donor with acute or convalescent COVID-19. The donor label of this sample is uncertain.

The chain uses TRBV19 and TRBJ2-1; 12 nucleotides match TRBD2. Trimming cost V 6 bases and J 7 bases; bases outside gene matches: 4. This CDR3 is built from 14 residues. Germline V gene lookup returns CDR1 LNHDA and CDR2 SQIVND (reference sequence). The CDR3 coding sequence is TGTGCCAGTAGATTGGGGACTAGCGGGAATGAGCAGTTCTTC. It is translated as CASRLGTSGNEQFF.

The gene calls are TRBV19 and TRBJ2-4, with D possibly TRBD1 on 8 matching bases. The V end was cut by 6 bases, the J end by 3 bases, with 12 bases between. CDR3 size: 14 residues. The germline V gene encodes CDR1 LNHDA and CDR2 SQIVND (reference sequence). The CDR3 protein is CASSYRGGKNIQYF. The CDR3 DNA reads TGTGCCAGTAGCTACAGGGGGGGCAAAAACATTCAGTACTTC.

The V gene is TRBV5-4, the J gene TRBJ2-5; 9 nucleotides align to TRBD2. Looked up from germline, CDR1 is SGHNT and CDR2 is YYREEE (reference sequence). The V and J ends lost 1 base and 3 bases, in that order; junction bases with no gene match: 7. This CDR3 has 16 residues. The CDR3 sequence is CASSLLLTSGEETQYF. In nucleotides, the CDR3 is TGTGCCAGCAGCTTGTTACTGACTAGCGGAGAAGAGACCCAGTACTTC.

This clone was counted once. This rearrangement joins TRBV6-2 or TRBV6-3 to TRBJ1-5; no definite D call. The CDR3 totals 14 residues. CDR1 is MNHEY and CDR2 is SVGEGT in the germline V gene. Trimming removed 1 base at V and 5 bases at J, with 9 bases between. CDR3 sequence (DNA): TGTGCCAGCAGTTACTATGGCAGTTATCAGCCCCAGCATTTT. Protein product: CASSYYGSYQPQHF.

By sample share, this clone is medium-sized. The chain links TRBV6-2 or TRBV6-3 to TRBJ2-2, with 14 nucleotides matching TRBD2. This CDR3 has 15 residues. Germline-derived CDR1 and CDR2 are MNHEY and SVGEGT. The junction had 2 bases not matched to a gene; V was cut back by 5 bases and J by 6 bases. DNA of the CDR3: TGTGCCAGCAGTCGGACTAGCGGGAGGTCCGGGGAGCTGTTTTTT. It specifies CASSRTSGRSGELFF.

V is TRBV5-1 and J is TRBJ2-2; D possibly corresponds to TRBD2 (6 bases). CDR1 is SGHRS, CDR2 YFSETQ, per germline. The V gene lost 1 base and the J gene lost 1 base, with 17 bases spanning the gap. The CDR3 has 18 amino acids. The CDR3 sequence is CASSLTLGGRGNTGELFF. CDR3 nucleotides: TGCGCCAGCAGCTTGACCCTCGGGGGAAGGGGGAACACCGGGGAGCTGTTTTTT.

The chain couples TRBV7-2 to TRBJ2-3, with unresolved D. Trimming took off 0 bases at V and 1 base at J, with 11 bases between the two ends. The CDR3 loop spans 16 amino acids. Germline CDR1 SGHTA, CDR2 FQGNSA. The CDR3 here is CASSLAAAHGTDTQYF. DNA for the CDR3: TGTGCCAGCAGCTTAGCAGCCGCGCACGGCACAGATACGCAGTATTTT.

The chain recombines TRBV10-3 with TRBJ1-5; possibly TRBD1 for D (5 bases). This CDR3 is 16 amino acids long. Germline V CDR1 and CDR2: ENHRY, SYGVKD. V lost 2 bases to trimming and J lost 3 bases, with 14 bases between them. CDR3 nucleotide sequence: TGTGCCATCAGTGAGGGAAAGGCGGACATCAATCAGCCCCAGCATTTT. Translated, it gives CAISEGKADINQPQHF.

This chain links TRBV7-9 with TRBJ2-2; 7 bases align to TRBD2. V gave up 2 bases and J gave up 7 bases; unmatched junction bases: 7. The germline CDR1 and CDR2 sequences are SEHNR and FQNEAQ (reference sequence). CDR3 length equals 15 residues. The CDR3 spells CASSLLGLGGGELFF. The CDR3, as DNA: TGTGCCAGCAGCTTATTAGGACTAGGCGGCGGGGAGCTGTTTTTT. Together with reference TRBV7-9 and TRBJ2-2, the CDR3 gives the full variable domain: DTGVSQNPRHKITKRGQNVTFRCDPISEHNRLYWYRQTLGQGPEFLTYFQNEAQLEKSRLLSDRFSAERPKGSFSTLEIQRTEQGDSAMYLCASSLLGLGGGELFFGEGSRLTVL.

V gene TRBV6-5 combines with J gene TRBJ2-1; 14 bases match TRBD2. Germline trimming cut 6 bases from V and 8 bases from J; bases unmatched to any gene: 6. The CDR3 has 15 residues. Germline V lookup: CDR1 MNHEY, CDR2 SVGAGI. The CDR3 sequence: CASSPRTSGRYEQFF. The DNA of the CDR3 is TGTGCCAGCAGCCCCAGGACTAGCGGGAGGTATGAGCAGTTCTTC.

V is TRBV4-1 and J is TRBJ2-2, with 7 bases fitting TRBD1. With 4 bases clipped from V and 2 bases from J, the junction kept 7 bases outside the gene matches. CDR1 is MGHRA, CDR2 YSYEKL, per germline. The CDR3 totals 16 residues. For the CDR3, the DNA is TGCGCCAGCAGCCCCACCGGGACAGCAAACACCGGGGAGCTGTTTTTT. Protein: CASSPTGTANTGELFF.

This clone was seen only once. The chain joins TRBV6-5 to TRBJ2-3; D is ambiguous. The V gene's germline CDR1 is MNHEY and CDR2 SVGAGI. This CDR3 has 13 amino acids. Trimming removed 6 bases at V and 6 bases at J, with 13 bases between. This chain's CDR3 is CASRGSGWDTQYF. The CDR3 DNA follows: TGTGCCAGCAGGGGTTCCGGGTGGGATACGCAGTATTTT.

The chain employs TRBV18 and TRBJ1-3; D gene uncertain. Germline-derived CDR1 and CDR2 are KGHSH and LQKENI. The CDR3 extends over 15 amino acids. Trimming cost V 2 bases and J 0 bases, with 8 bases left between them. As DNA, the CDR3 is TGTGCCAGCTCACCAACAGTCCTCTCTGGAAACACCATATATTTT. Translation: CASSPTVLSGNTIYF.

This chain joins TRBV5-4 and TRBJ1-2, with TRBD1 matching 7 bases. Germline values: CDR1 SGHNT, CDR2 YYREEE (reference sequence). CDR3 size: 13 residues. V shed 4 bases and J 2 bases; nucleotides not matched to a gene: 2. The CDR3 nucleotides read TGTGCCAGCAGCATGACAGGGAACTATGGCTACACCTTC. It codes for CASSMTGNYGYTF.

The chain recombines TRBV11-3 with TRBJ2-3; 7 positions match TRBD2. Trimming took 6 bases from V and 1 from J; bases not matched to a gene: 4. CDR3 length equals 14 residues. The germline V gene has CDR1 SGHNT and CDR2 YENEEA. The CDR3 loop is CASSLRGGTDTQYF. CDR3 in DNA: TGTGCCAGCAGTCTACGGGGGGGCACAGATACGCAGTATTTT.

V gene TRBV19 combines with J gene TRBJ2-7, with TRBD2 as a possible D gene (5 bases). V was pared by 4 bases and J by 7 bases, with 14 bases between. CDR3 size: 13 residues. In germline, CDR1 is LNHDA, CDR2 SQIVND (reference sequence). The CDR3 is CASSNQRTLEQYF. For the CDR3, the DNA is TGTGCCAGTAGTAATCAAAGGACTCTGGAGCAGTACTTC.

V usage is TRBV28 and J usage is TRBJ2-5; 8 bases are shared with TRBD1. V dropped 8 bases and J dropped 4; count of bases not matched to a gene: 12. Germline-derived CDR1 and CDR2 are MDHEN and SYDVKM. CDR3 size: 15 residues. The CDR3 sequence: CASRSTLRGRETQYF. CDR3 in DNA: TGTGCCAGCCGCTCGACCCTCAGGGGGCGAGAGACCCAGTACTTC.

The V and J genes are TRBV28 and TRBJ2-5; tentatively, D is TRBD1 (6 bases). The CDR3 has 15 amino acids. Germline CDR1 MDHEN, CDR2 SYDVKM. V was clipped by 2 bases and J by 4 bases, with 14 bases between them. In DNA, the CDR3 is TGTGCCAGCAGTTTAGAGCAGGGGTTGGGAGAGACCCAGTACTTC. Its protein is CASSLEQGLGETQYF.